Presented here are 4 T cell receptor beta chains from one specimen sequenced in a study of T cell repertoires in cytomegalovirus infection. TCRdb ran MiXCR on the reads and lists one entry per CDR3 protein. The profile shows around 100,000 distinct CDR3 sequences, 10% of them singletons. Their cognate antigens are unknown. Sequences were obtained from PBMCs, sequenced either directly or after in vitro stimulation (not recorded which). These receptors all stem from a human donor in good health (CMV status not recorded). Some clones in this sample may be carry-over from other donors' samples.

The CDR3 loop is CASSEGLMKAFF. DNA for the CDR3: TGTGCCAGCAGTGAAGGGTTAATGAAAGCTTTCTTT. The chain recombines TRBV6-1 with TRBJ1-1; D ambiguous. The germline V gene encodes CDR1 MNHNS and CDR2 SASEGT. The CDR3 contains 12 residues. V gave up 1 base and J gave up 9 bases, with 9 bases separating them.

This clonotype was counted only a few times. V usage is TRBV19 and J usage is TRBJ2-1; 11 bases align to TRBD2. The CDR3 length is 16 residues. After removal of 4 bases from V and 9 bases from J, the junction contained 11 bases not matched to a gene. In germline, CDR1 is LNHDA, CDR2 SQIVND (reference sequence). The CDR3 DNA follows: TGTGCCAGTAGTAGCCACCAAACTAGCGGGAGATTTGAGCAGTTCTTC. Amino acids: CASSSHQTSGRFEQFF. Full variable domain (remainder filled in from reference TRBV19 and TRBJ2-1): DGGITQSPKYLFRKEGQNVTLSCEQNLNHDAMYWYRQDPGQGLRLIYYSQIVNDFQKGDIAEGYSVSREKKESFPLTVTSAQKNPTAFYLCASSSHQTSGRFEQFFGPGTRLTVL.

At least ten counts were recorded for this clonotype. V is TRBV19 and J is TRBJ1-5; weak D call: TRBD1 (5 bases). Between the trimmed V and J ends, which lost 10 bases and 8 bases, there was a span of 21 bases. Germline V lookup: CDR1 LNHDA, CDR2 SQIVND (reference sequence). The CDR3 runs 14 residues. In DNA form, the CDR3 reads TGTGCCACAACGGCTTGGGACCCATGGGAGCCCCAGCATTTT. Amino acids: CATTAWDPWEPQHF. The full variable domain, its missing parts supplied by reference TRBV19 and TRBJ1-5, is DGGITQSPKYLFRKEGQNVTLSCEQNLNHDAMYWYRQDPGQGLRLIYYSQIVNDFQKGDIAEGYSVSREKKESFPLTVTSAQKNPTAFYLCATTAWDPWEPQHFGDGTRLSIL.

This chain joins TRBV4-3 and TRBJ2-1; maybe TRBD1 (5 bases). Trimming pared 0 bases from V and 4 bases from J, leaving 7 bases between. The CDR3 sequence is 14 residues long. Germline V lookup: CDR1 LGHNA, CDR2 YSLEER. This chain's CDR3 is CASSQERTYNEQFF. Here the CDR3 DNA reads TGCGCCAGCAGCCAAGAGCGGACATACAATGAGCAGTTCTTC.